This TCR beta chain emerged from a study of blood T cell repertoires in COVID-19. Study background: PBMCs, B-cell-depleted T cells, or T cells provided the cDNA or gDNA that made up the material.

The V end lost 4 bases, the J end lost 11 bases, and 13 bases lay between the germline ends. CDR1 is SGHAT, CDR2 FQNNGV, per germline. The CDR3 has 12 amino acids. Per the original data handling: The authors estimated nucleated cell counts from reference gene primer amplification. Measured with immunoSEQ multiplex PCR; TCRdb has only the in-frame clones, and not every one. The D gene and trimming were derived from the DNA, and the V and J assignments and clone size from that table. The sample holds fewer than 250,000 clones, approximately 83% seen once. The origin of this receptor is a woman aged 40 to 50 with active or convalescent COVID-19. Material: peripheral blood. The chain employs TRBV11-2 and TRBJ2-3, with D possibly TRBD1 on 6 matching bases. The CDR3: CASSSSEGGQYF. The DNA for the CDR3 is TGTGCCAGCAGCTCCTCTGAAGGGGGGCAGTATTTT.